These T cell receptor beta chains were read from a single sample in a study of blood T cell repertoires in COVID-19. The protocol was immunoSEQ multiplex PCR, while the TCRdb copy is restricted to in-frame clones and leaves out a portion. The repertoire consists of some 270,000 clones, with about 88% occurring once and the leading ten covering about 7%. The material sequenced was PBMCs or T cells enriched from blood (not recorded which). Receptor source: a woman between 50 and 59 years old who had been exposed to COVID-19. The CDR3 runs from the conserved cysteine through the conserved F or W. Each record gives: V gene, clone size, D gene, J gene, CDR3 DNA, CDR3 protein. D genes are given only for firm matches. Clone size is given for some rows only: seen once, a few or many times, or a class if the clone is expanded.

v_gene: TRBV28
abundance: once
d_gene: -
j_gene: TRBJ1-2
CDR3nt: TGTGCCAGCAGCCTGGGGGGGATCAATACTCACTATGGCTACACCTTC
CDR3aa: CASSLGGINTHYGYTF

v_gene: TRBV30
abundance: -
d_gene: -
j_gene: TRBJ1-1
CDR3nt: TGTGCCTGGACTGAGGACAGCTTCACTGAAGCTTTCTTT
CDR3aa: CAWTEDSFTEAFF

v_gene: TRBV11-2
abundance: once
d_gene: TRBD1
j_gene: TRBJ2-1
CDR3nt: TGTGCCAGCAGCTTTCTTACAGGGGGCGCCTACTACAATGAGCAGTTCTTC
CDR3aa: CASSFLTGGAYYNEQFF

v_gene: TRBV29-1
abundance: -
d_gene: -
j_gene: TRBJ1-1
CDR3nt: TGCAGCGTTGAAGTTCAGGCTTCCCAGGGGAGAGCTTTCTTT
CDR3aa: CSVEVQASQGRAFF

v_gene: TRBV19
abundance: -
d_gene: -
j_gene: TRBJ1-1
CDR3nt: TGTGCCAGTAGTATAGAGCTCAGTCCCTACACTGAAGCTTTCTTT
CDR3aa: CASSIELSPYTEAFF

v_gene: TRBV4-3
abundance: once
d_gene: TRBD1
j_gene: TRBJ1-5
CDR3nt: TGCGCCAGCAGCCAAGGGGTGACAGGGCGACAGCCCCAGCATTTT
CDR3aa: CASSQGVTGRQPQHF

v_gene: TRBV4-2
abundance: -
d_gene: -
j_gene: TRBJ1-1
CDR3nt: TGTGCCAGCAGCCAAGTTCGAGGCGATGAAGCTTTCTTT
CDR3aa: CASSQVRGDEAFF

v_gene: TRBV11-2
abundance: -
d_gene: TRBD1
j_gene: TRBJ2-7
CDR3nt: TGTGCCAGCAGCGTTTTGACAGGGAACACCTACGAGCAGTACTTC
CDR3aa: CASSVLTGNTYEQYF

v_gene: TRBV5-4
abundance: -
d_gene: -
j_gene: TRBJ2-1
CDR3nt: TGTGCCAGCAGCTTGGTGGGCGCGGGTAATGAGCAGTTCTTC
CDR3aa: CASSLVGAGNEQFF

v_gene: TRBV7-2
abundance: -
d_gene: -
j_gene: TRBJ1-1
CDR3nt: TGTGCCAGCAGCTTAGGGGCCGGGGACACTGAAGCTTTCTTT
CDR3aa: CASSLGAGDTEAFF

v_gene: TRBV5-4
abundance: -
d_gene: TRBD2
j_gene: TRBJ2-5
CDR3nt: TGTGCCAGCAGCTTGGGGACTAGCGGGTGGTACCAAGAGACCCAGTACTTC
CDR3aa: CASSLGTSGWYQETQYF

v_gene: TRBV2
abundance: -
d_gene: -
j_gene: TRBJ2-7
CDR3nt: TGTGCCAGCAGTGAAGGGCACCATCCACCACACGAGCAGTACTTC
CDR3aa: CASSEGHHPPHEQYF

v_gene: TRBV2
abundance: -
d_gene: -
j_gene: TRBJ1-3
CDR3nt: TGTGCCAGCAGTGATGGGGGGGCATATGGAAACACCATATATTTT
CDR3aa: CASSDGGAYGNTIYF